These 7 T cell receptor beta chains were sequenced from one sample in a study of cytomegalovirus exposure and HLA in healthy donors. In the PCR, 60 Vbeta and 13 Jbeta primers were used. TCRdb's copy holds only in-frame clones and misses some; the assay was immunoSEQ multiplex PCR. The table includes about 140,000 clones, more than 75% detected once. The sample taken for sequencing was PBMCs. The source of these receptors is a man aged 50 to 60 in good health and CMV-seronegative.

The chain has TRBV9 and TRBJ1-2; the D is unclear. This CDR3 is 13 amino acids long. CDR1 is SGDLS, CDR2 YYNGEE, per germline. V was pared by 0 bases and J by 7 bases, with 10 bases between. For the CDR3, the DNA is TGTGCCAGCAGCGTAGCGGGCGGGGTTGGCTACACCTTC. It yields the protein CASSVAGGVGYTF. Full variable domain (missing parts from reference TRBV9 and TRBJ1-2): DSGVTQTPKHLITATGQRVTLRCSPRSGDLSVYWYQQSLDQGLQFLIQYYNGEERAKGNILERFSAQQFPDLHSELNLSSLELGDSALYFCASSVAGGVGYTFGSGTRLTVV.

The genes are TRBV6-7 and TRBJ2-3; maybe TRBD2 (6 bases). TRBV6-7 is given ORF status, its function remaining uncertain. The CDR3 is made up of 21 amino acids. V lost 2 bases, J lost 0 bases, and 27 bases lay in between. This chain's CDR3 is CASSYNDRSSRRESSTDTQYF. CDR3 nucleotide sequence: TGTGCCAGCAGTTACAACGACAGATCGTCCCGGCGGGAATCTAGCACAGATACGCAGTATTTT.

V is TRBV11-2 and J is TRBJ1-2, with a weak D call TRBD1 (6 bases). V was cut by 5 bases and J by 8 bases, with 15 bases left in between. CDR1 is SGHAT and CDR2 is FQNNGV in the germline V gene. The CDR3 runs to 13 residues. The chain's CDR3 is CASSLAGGQGYTF. Written as DNA, the CDR3 is TGTGCCAGCAGCCTCGCGGGGGGGCAAGGCTACACCTTC.

The chain combines TRBV5-1 with TRBJ2-7, with D possibly TRBD2 on 5 matching bases. In germline, CDR1 is SGHRS, CDR2 YFSETQ. The CDR3 is 15 residues long. Trimming pared 0 bases from V and 2 bases from J, leaving 12 bases between. The CDR3 bases are TGCGCCAGCAGCTTGGCCGCGGGCAGCACCTACGAGCAGTACTTC. Translated, it gives CASSLAAGSTYEQYF.

The chain joins TRBV5-1 to TRBJ2-1; D is unresolved. CDR3 length equals 12 residues. Germline CDR1 SGHRS, CDR2 YFSETQ. V was trimmed by 1 base and J by 4 bases, leaving 3 bases between them. CDR3: CASSLSYNEQFF. CDR3 DNA: TGCGCCAGCAGCTTGTCTTACAATGAGCAGTTCTTC. The variable domain in full, completed from reference TRBV5-1 and TRBJ2-1, reads KAGVTQTPRYLIKTRGQQVTLSCSPISGHRSVSWYQQTPGQGLQFLFEYFSETQRNKGNFPGRFSGRQFSNSRSEMNVSTLELGDSALYLCASSLSYNEQFFGPGTRLTVL.

The rearrangement joins TRBV19 to TRBJ2-7, with TRBD1 identical over 10 bases. The CDR3 sequence is 15 residues long. Losses at the gene ends were 5 bases for V and 2 bases for J; bases not matched to a gene: 6. Germline V gives CDR1 LNHDA, CDR2 SQIVND (reference sequence). The CDR3 DNA sequence: TGTGCCAGTAGTCCTCGACAGGGGGCCACCTACGAGCAGTACTTC. Translation gives CASSPRQGATYEQYF.

The chain carries TRBV5-1 and TRBJ1-2, with 10 bases fitting TRBD1. CDR1 is SGHRS and CDR2 is YFSETQ in the germline V gene. V gave up 3 bases and J gave up 2 bases; unmatched junction bases: 7. The CDR3 totals 16 residues. The DNA for the CDR3 is TGCGCCAGCAGCTCCTCGGGGACAGGGGACAACTATGGCTACACCTTC. This sequence encodes CASSSSGTGDNYGYTF.